This is a list of T cell receptor beta chains from one sample in a study of T cells in Graves' hyperthyroidism and ophthalmopathy. Using its own MiXCR run on the multiplex PCR reads, TCRdb lists one record per CDR3 protein. Of under 400,000 distinct CDR3 sequences listed, roughly 13% were seen once; the top ten hold about 11%. The sequenced sample consisted of blood. The receptors were sampled from a woman aged 60-70 years with Graves' hyperthyroidism. CDR3s include the opening cysteine and the closing phenylalanine or tryptophan. Fields, in order: V gene, D gene, clone size, J gene, CDR3 DNA, CDR3 protein. The D gene is left open where the match is weak. Not every row has a clone size; where given, it reads once, few, many or a size class.

V gene: TRBV6-1
D gene: TRBD2
clone size: many
J gene: TRBJ2-1
CDR3 DNA: TGTGCCAGCAGAGCCGGGACTAGCGCTTTCAATGAGCAGTTCTTC
CDR3 protein: CASRAGTSAFNEQFF

V gene: TRBV30
D gene: TRBD1
clone size: few
J gene: TRBJ1-6
CDR3 DNA: TGTGCCTGGAGTGGGGACAGGAGTTCACCCCTCCACTTT
CDR3 protein: CAWSGDRSSPLHF

V gene: TRBV30
D gene: -
clone size: many
J gene: TRBJ1-1
CDR3 DNA: TGTGCCTGCCAGAGGTCCGGGGCGAACACTGAAGCTTTCTTT
CDR3 protein: CACQRSGANTEAFF

V gene: TRBV25-1
D gene: -
clone size: many
J gene: TRBJ1-3
CDR3 DNA: TGTGCCAGCAGTGAATGGGGGAGCTCTGGAAACACCATATATTTT
CDR3 protein: CASSEWGSSGNTIYF

V gene: TRBV4-2
D gene: TRBD2
clone size: -
J gene: TRBJ2-3
CDR3 DNA: TGTGCCAGCAGCCAAGACCCCGGGGGGGCGGCAGATACGCAGTATTTT
CDR3 protein: CASSQDPGGAADTQYF

V gene: TRBV10-3
D gene: TRBD1
clone size: few
J gene: TRBJ2-2
CDR3 DNA: TGTGCCACCAGTAAACAGGGGGTGTTAAGCGGGGAGCTGTTTTTT
CDR3 protein: CATSKQGVLSGELFF

V gene: TRBV5-1
D gene: TRBD2
clone size: many
J gene: TRBJ2-1
CDR3 DNA: TGCGCCAGCAGCTCTGGGACTAGCCTTTATAACTACAATGAGCAGTTCTTC
CDR3 protein: CASSSGTSLYNYNEQFF

V gene: TRBV2
D gene: TRBD2
clone size: many
J gene: TRBJ2-1
CDR3 DNA: TGTGCCAGCAGTACCCGGACTAGCGTGATTGGGTTCTTC
CDR3 protein: CASSTRTSVIGFF

V gene: TRBV7-9
D gene: TRBD2
clone size: few
J gene: TRBJ2-2
CDR3 DNA: TGTGCCAGCAGCTTAGCCGGCGGGAGTTCGCCCGGGGAGCTGTTTTTT
CDR3 protein: CASSLAGGSSPGELFF

V gene: TRBV30
D gene: TRBD1
clone size: many
J gene: TRBJ1-2
CDR3 DNA: TGTGCCTGGAGGACGACAGGGAACTATGGCTACACCTTC
CDR3 protein: CAWRTTGNYGYTF

V gene: TRBV3-1
D gene: -
clone size: many
J gene: TRBJ2-7
CDR3 DNA: TGTGCCAGCAGCCAAGGCGGCGGAGCCTACGAGCAGTACTTC
CDR3 protein: CASSQGGGAYEQYF

V gene: TRBV12-3/TRBV12-4
D gene: -
clone size: few
J gene: TRBJ1-1
CDR3 DNA: TGTGCCAGCATCCTTGGGGGGGCGGGTGGCGCTTTCTTT
CDR3 protein: CASILGGAGGAFF

V gene: TRBV5-4
D gene: -
clone size: few
J gene: TRBJ2-3
CDR3 DNA: TGTGCCAGCAGCTTTCTGCTAAGCACAGATACGCAGTATTTT
CDR3 protein: CASSFLLSTDTQYF

V gene: TRBV5-5
D gene: TRBD2
clone size: many
J gene: TRBJ2-1
CDR3 DNA: TGTGCCAGCACCACTAGCGCCTACAATGAGCAGTTCTTC
CDR3 protein: CASTTSAYNEQFF

V gene: TRBV20-1
D gene: -
clone size: many
J gene: TRBJ2-1
CDR3 DNA: TGCAGTGCTAGTTCTGGGACGTTCTCCTACAATGAGCAGTTCTTC
CDR3 protein: CSASSGTFSYNEQFF

V gene: TRBV28
D gene: TRBD1
clone size: many
J gene: TRBJ2-7
CDR3 DNA: TGTGCCAGCAGTGGGGACAGGGGCGAGCAGTACTTC
CDR3 protein: CASSGDRGEQYF

V gene: TRBV5-4
D gene: -
clone size: few
J gene: TRBJ2-1
CDR3 DNA: TGTGCCAGCAGCTGGCCCGGCAGGGGTGGTAATGAGCAGTTCTTC
CDR3 protein: CASSWPGRGGNEQFF

V gene: TRBV5-1
D gene: TRBD2
clone size: -
J gene: TRBJ2-5
CDR3 DNA: TGCGCCGGCAGCTCCACTCTAGCGGAAGAGACCCAGTACTTC
CDR3 protein: CAGSSTLAEETQYF

V gene: TRBV18
D gene: TRBD2
clone size: many
J gene: TRBJ2-1
CDR3 DNA: TGTGCCAGCTCACCACCCTCCAGCGGGAGTGGTGAGCAGTTCTTC
CDR3 protein: CASSPPSSGSGEQFF

V gene: TRBV30
D gene: TRBD2
clone size: many
J gene: TRBJ2-1
CDR3 DNA: TGTGCCTGGAGTACTAGCGGCTACAATGAGCAGTTCTTC
CDR3 protein: CAWSTSGYNEQFF

V gene: TRBV5-1
D gene: TRBD1
clone size: many
J gene: TRBJ2-7
CDR3 DNA: TGCGCCAGCACCTGGGACCGGACAGGGAACTACGAGCAGTACTTC
CDR3 protein: CASTWDRTGNYEQYF

V gene: TRBV18
D gene: TRBD1
clone size: many
J gene: TRBJ2-7
CDR3 DNA: TGTGCCAGCTCACCGCGAACAGGGGGCAACGAGCAGTACTTC
CDR3 protein: CASSPRTGGNEQYF

V gene: TRBV11-1
D gene: TRBD2
clone size: few
J gene: TRBJ2-5
CDR3 DNA: TGTGCCAGCAGCTTTTCAAGCGGGAGTGAGACCCAGTACTTC
CDR3 protein: CASSFSSGSETQYF

V gene: TRBV10-3
D gene: -
clone size: -
J gene: TRBJ1-5
CDR3 DNA: TGTGCCTCCAGAGGTCGCAGCAACAATCAGCCCCAGCATTTT
CDR3 protein: CASRGRSNNQPQHF

V gene: TRBV28
D gene: TRBD1
clone size: many
J gene: TRBJ2-3
CDR3 DNA: TGTGCCAGCAGTGGGACAGGCCTCAGCACAGATACGCAGTATTTT
CDR3 protein: CASSGTGLSTDTQYF

V gene: TRBV18
D gene: -
clone size: many
J gene: TRBJ1-1
CDR3 DNA: TGTGCCAGCTCACCCCGGGACAACGGAAGGGGCACTGAAGCTTTCTTT
CDR3 protein: CASSPRDNGRGTEAFF

V gene: TRBV6-1
D gene: TRBD1
clone size: many
J gene: TRBJ2-5
CDR3 DNA: TGTGCCAGCAGGCGGACAGGGTTTCTCCCAGAGACCCAGTACTTC
CDR3 protein: CASRRTGFLPETQYF

V gene: TRBV12-3/TRBV12-4
D gene: -
clone size: many
J gene: TRBJ1-1
CDR3 DNA: TGTGCCAGCAGTTTAAGTTCGTCAGGTAACACTGAAGCTTTCTTT
CDR3 protein: CASSLSSSGNTEAFF

V gene: TRBV7-9
D gene: -
clone size: many
J gene: TRBJ1-2
CDR3 DNA: TGTGCCAGCACCCCACTCAACCACTATGGCTACACCTTC
CDR3 protein: CASTPLNHYGYTF

V gene: TRBV30
D gene: -
clone size: many
J gene: TRBJ1-3
CDR3 DNA: TGTGCCTGGAGTGTAGGACCCGGCTCTGGAAACACCATATATTTT
CDR3 protein: CAWSVGPGSGNTIYF

V gene: TRBV7-2
D gene: -
clone size: -
J gene: TRBJ1-5
CDR3 DNA: TGTGCCAGCAGCTTTCGAGAGGGCAATCAGCCCCAGCATTTT
CDR3 protein: CASSFREGNQPQHF

V gene: TRBV2
D gene: TRBD2
clone size: many
J gene: TRBJ2-1
CDR3 DNA: TGTGCCAGCAGAATAGCGGGATTCGGTGAGCAGTTCTTC
CDR3 protein: CASRIAGFGEQFF

V gene: TRBV11-2
D gene: -
clone size: -
J gene: TRBJ2-7
CDR3 DNA: TGTGCCAGCAGCTTTAACGAGCAGTACTTC
CDR3 protein: CASSFNEQYF

V gene: TRBV6-1
D gene: -
clone size: many
J gene: TRBJ2-5
CDR3 DNA: TGTGCCAGCAGTGGTCAAGAGACCCAGTACTTC
CDR3 protein: CASSGQETQYF

V gene: TRBV13
D gene: -
clone size: few
J gene: TRBJ2-2
CDR3 DNA: TGTGCCAGCAGCTTAGTCATGGACCGTGCGGGGGAGCTGTTTTTT
CDR3 protein: CASSLVMDRAGELFF

V gene: TRBV20-1
D gene: -
clone size: -
J gene: TRBJ2-1
CDR3 DNA: TGCAGTGCTAGACCCCGGGCCGCCGATGAGCAGTTCTTC
CDR3 protein: CSARPRAADEQFF

V gene: TRBV20-1
D gene: -
clone size: -
J gene: TRBJ2-1
CDR3 DNA: TGCAGCGCACCGCCGGACAACGCCTACAATGAGCAGTTCTTC
CDR3 protein: CSAPPDNAYNEQFF

V gene: TRBV7-2
D gene: -
clone size: many
J gene: TRBJ2-1
CDR3 DNA: TGTGCCAGCACCCCAGGGGCGAGTTCCTACAATGAGCAGTTCTTC
CDR3 protein: CASTPGASSYNEQFF

V gene: TRBV2
D gene: -
clone size: many
J gene: TRBJ2-1
CDR3 DNA: TGTGCCAGCGCCCGGGAGTCTGAGCAGTTCTTC
CDR3 protein: CASARESEQFF

V gene: TRBV30
D gene: -
clone size: many
J gene: TRBJ2-1
CDR3 DNA: TGTGCCTGGAGCGACGGGGCTGAGCAGTTCTTC
CDR3 protein: CAWSDGAEQFF

V gene: TRBV6-4
D gene: -
clone size: -
J gene: TRBJ2-2
CDR3 DNA: TGTGCCAGCAGTGACTTATGGGGGACGGAGAACACCGGGGAGCTGTTTTTT
CDR3 protein: CASSDLWGTENTGELFF

V gene: TRBV5-1
D gene: -
clone size: -
J gene: TRBJ2-6
CDR3 DNA: TGCGCCAGCAGTGGGGGTGCTGGGGCCAACGTCCTGACTTTC
CDR3 protein: CASSGGAGANVLTF

V gene: TRBV29-1
D gene: -
clone size: few
J gene: TRBJ2-1
CDR3 DNA: TGCAGCGTTGTCGCCGCAGTAAATGAGCAGTTCTTC
CDR3 protein: CSVVAAVNEQFF

V gene: TRBV14
D gene: TRBD2
clone size: -
J gene: TRBJ2-3
CDR3 DNA: TGTGCCAGCAGCCAAGGAGTGGGCAGCGGGAGGTCCCTAGATACGCAGTATTTT
CDR3 protein: CASSQGVGSGRSLDTQYF

V gene: TRBV3-1
D gene: TRBD2
clone size: few
J gene: TRBJ2-5
CDR3 DNA: TGTGCCAGCAGCCAAGTGACTAGCTCATGGGAGACCCAGTACTTC
CDR3 protein: CASSQVTSSWETQYF